This T cell receptor beta chain was identified during a study of T cells in Graves' hyperthyroidism and ophthalmopathy. Overall study findings and caveats: The model forecast ophthalmopathy, anticipating it by a median approximately 6.1 months before onset.

This clonotype was seen more than once but under ten times. Its antigen is unidentified. The V end lost 6 bases, the J end lost 2 bases, and 16 bases lay between the germline ends. Germline lookup yields CDR1 SNHLY and CDR2 FYNNEI. The CDR3 runs to 15 residues. TCR beta CDR3 region amplification was performed from RNA transcripts. First-round RT-PCR of the TCR CDR3 relied on the HTBI primer set. One entry per CDR3 protein results from TCRdb running MiXCR on the multiplex PCR reads. Of 600,000 to 650,000 distinct CDR3 sequences in the sample, 20% were seen once. Each person with ophthalmopathy scored at least 3 on the Clinical Activity Score, reached NOSPECS grade 4 or higher, and had been ill under 3 months. The PBMCs were taken from over 9.5 ml of fresh peripheral blood.

The sample consisted of blood. The V call is TRBV2, the J call TRBJ2-5, with a tentative D call TRBD2 (6 bases). The clonotype comes from a man aged 25-40 years with Graves' ophthalmopathy. The CDR3 DNA reads as TGTGCCAGCAGCCAAGATATCGGGGGACAAGAGACCCAGTACTTC. This codes for CASSQDIGGQETQYF.